The entry below describes one T cell receptor beta chain. Some clones are missing from TCRdb's copy, which holds only in-frame ones; the method was immunoSEQ multiplex PCR. The table shows 25,000 to 30,000 clones, with about three quarters occurring only once. This record belongs to a study of neoadjuvant nivolumab and ipilimumab in lung cancer. This clonotype was sampled from an adult with non-small cell lung cancer. The sequencing here drew on tumor tissue, taken after neoadjuvant nivolumab, alone or with ipilimumab, at or shortly before surgery.

In DNA form, the CDR3 reads TGTGCCAGCAGCGTATACTCTGGGGCCAACGTCCTGACTTTC. It is translated as CASSVYSGANVLTF. This chain uses TRBV9 with TRBJ2-6; D is undetermined. The ends were cut back, 1 base at V and 0 bases at J, with 2 bases in the middle. The length of the CDR3 is 14 residues. The germline gives CDR1 SGDLS, CDR2 YYNGEE.